This TCR beta chain was sequenced in a study of post-analysis software for immune sequencing data. Study-wide results and caveats: F measure grouped same-batch samples tightly together. Several TRBV segments, TRBV5-6, TRBV5-1 and TRBV20-1 among them, were found more frequent in patients than controls.

Turning to this clonotype: Its target is not known.

Germline values: CDR1 KGHSH, CDR2 LQKENI. Trimming at V came to 2 bases and at J to 1 base, leaving 4 bases not matched to a gene. This CDR3 comprises 16 residues. Incorporated into the TCR beta cDNA libraries were unique molecular identifiers, which served to reduce PCR and sequencing biases. TCRdb re-called the PCR reads through MiXCR, storing one row per CDR3 protein. This sample yields about 770,000 distinct CDR3 sequences, of which just over 45% are seen a single time; around 4.7% belongs to the top ten. The TCR originated in a girl between 10 and 17 years old with multiple sclerosis. V and J are TRBV18 and TRBJ2-2, with 7 positions matching TRBD1. Material for sequencing was blood. CDR3: CASSPRGQMNTGELFF. CDR3 DNA: TGTGCCAGCTCACCAAGGGGACAGATGAACACCGGGGAGCTGTTTTTT.